Below, 12 T cell receptor beta chains from the same sample are listed, as sequenced in a study of T-cell memory formation after mild COVID-19. TCRdb re-called the 5' RACE reads through MiXCR, storing one row per CDR3 protein. Found here are some 260,000 distinct CDR3 sequences, around 17% of them singletons; the top ten hold around 3.7%. Source material: PBMCs or a T cell subset sorted from them (not recorded which). These receptors were collected from a young man who had mild COVID-19 (a few samples of this study predate the infection). Cell type and time point are not known.

This clonotype has only a few counts. This sequence joins TRBV19 and TRBJ2-1, with 8 bases aligning to TRBD1. Germline V gene sequence: CDR1 LNHDA, CDR2 SQIVND (reference sequence). The CDR3 covers 14 residues. J gave up 7 bases and V 4 bases, and 6 bases lay outside the gene matches. The CDR3 sequence is CASSRRGTGNEQFF. DNA of the CDR3: TGTGCCAGTAGTAGACGCGGGACAGGTAATGAGCAGTTCTTC. Based on the CDR3 plus reference TRBV19 and TRBJ2-1, the full variable domain is DGGITQSPKYLFRKEGQNVTLSCEQNLNHDAMYWYRQDPGQGLRLIYYSQIVNDFQKGDIAEGYSVSREKKESFPLTVTSAQKNPTAFYLCASSRRGTGNEQFFGPGTRLTVL.

The chain is built from TRBV6-2 or TRBV6-3 and TRBJ2-2; D call uncertain. Germline V gene lookup returns CDR1 MNHEY and CDR2 SVGEGT. Trimming left V 7 bases short and J 6 bases short, with 15 bases between. This CDR3 contains 14 residues. CDR3 protein: CASTPSNVAGELFF. The CDR3 DNA reads as TGTGCCAGCACCCCCTCCAACGTCGCCGGGGAGCTGTTTTTT.

This rearrangement joins TRBV5-1 to TRBJ1-4, with D hard to call. This CDR3 is 15 amino acids long. V shed 4 bases and J shed 2 bases, with 12 bases lying between them. Germline CDR1 and CDR2: SGHRS and YFSETQ. The CDR3 protein is CASSPGGSTNEKLFF. The CDR3 nucleotides read TGCGCCAGCAGCCCGGGCGGCAGCACTAATGAAAAACTGTTTTTT.

In its sample, this clonotype was seen a few times. This chain connects TRBV6-2 or TRBV6-3 to TRBJ2-5, with D perhaps TRBD1 (6 bases). The CDR3 sequence is 14 residues long. Per germline, CDR1 MNHEY and CDR2 SVGEGT. Trimming took 5 bases from V and 5 from J, leaving 15 bases between them. CDR3 sequence (DNA): TGTGCCAGCAGTCTACAGGGTTTTGCGGAGACCCAGTACTTC. Protein: CASSLQGFAETQYF.

This clonotype came up a few times. The V gene is TRBV5-1, the J gene TRBJ1-6; D gene uncertain. V shed 5 bases and J shed 3 bases, with 12 bases lying between them. Germline CDR1 SGHRS, CDR2 YFSETQ. The CDR3 has 15 residues. Here the CDR3 reads CASRPLQDYNSPLHF. The CDR3 nucleotides read TGCGCCAGCAGGCCGCTCCAGGACTATAATTCACCCCTCCACTTT.

This rearrangement joins TRBV4-1 to TRBJ1-3, with D hard to call. Deletions cut 3 bases from V and 1 base from J, with 10 bases between. The CDR3 has 15 residues. CDR1 and CDR2 (germline): MGHRA, YSYEKL. The chain's CDR3 is CASSQPRRSGNTIYF. CDR3 DNA: TGCGCCAGCAGCCAGCCCAGGAGGTCTGGAAACACCATATATTTT.

This clonotype was picked up a small number of times. V gene TRBV12-3 or TRBV12-4 combines with J gene TRBJ2-2; 9 nucleotides line up with TRBD1. The CDR3 extends over 15 amino acids. The V segment lost 5 bases and the J segment 6 bases; nucleotides outside the gene matches: 7. CDR3 bases: TGTGCCAGCAGTCCACAGGGGGCGATGTCCGGGGAGCTGTTTTTT. Translating it yields CASSPQGAMSGELFF.

This clonotype was seen at least ten times. The V gene is TRBV7-3, the J gene TRBJ2-3, with 12 bases fitting TRBD2. Germline loops: CDR1 SGHTA, CDR2 FQGTGA. The CDR3 totals 17 residues. V trimming: 5 bases; J trimming: 3 bases; junction bases outside the gene matches: 9. As DNA, the CDR3 is TGTGCCAGCAGCCCGCGACTAGCGGGGGATCGGACAGATACGCAGTATTTT. This sequence encodes CASSPRLAGDRTDTQYF.

The gene calls are TRBV4-3 and TRBJ2-7; 8 bases are shared with TRBD1. V shed 2 bases and J 5 bases; nucleotides not matched to a gene: 11. Germline V gene data show CDR1 as LGHNA and CDR2 as YSLEER. The CDR3 consists of 16 residues. The DNA of the CDR3 is TGCGCCAGCAGCCAACTGTGGGACAGGTGGGGGGACGAGCAGTACTTC. It codes for CASSQLWDRWGDEQYF.

This clonotype showed up just a few times. The J gene is TRBJ2-2, the V gene TRBV7-6; a possible D gene is TRBD1 (5 bases). The germline CDR1 and CDR2 sequences are SGHVS and FNYEAQ. V was shortened by 5 bases and J by 1 base, with 8 bases between the two germline ends. This CDR3 spans 14 amino acids. CDR3 DNA: TGTGCCAGCAGCGCAACAGGGAACACCGGGGAGCTGTTTTTT. Translated: CASSATGNTGELFF.

This clonotype was detected a few times. The gene calls are TRBV12-3 or TRBV12-4 and TRBJ2-7; no definite D call. Trimming shortened V by 5 bases and J by 3 bases, and 11 bases separated the two germline ends. The CDR3 sequence is 13 residues long. The CDR3 protein is CASSIQEIYEQYF. The DNA of the CDR3 is TGTGCCAGCAGTATTCAAGAGATCTACGAGCAGTACTTC.

The sample holds a few counts of this clonotype. V and J are TRBV4-1 and TRBJ2-2, with 9 bases lining up with TRBD1. Germline V gene data show CDR1 as MGHRA and CDR2 as YSYEKL. Trimming removed 4 bases from V and 6 bases from J; junction bases left unmatched: 9. CDR3 length equals 16 residues. The CDR3 nucleotides are TGCGCCAGCAGCCGACTTTTCACAGGGGGCCCCGGGGAGCTGTTTTTT. It translates to CASSRLFTGGPGELFF.